A single sample is the source of the 6 T cell receptor beta chains below, sequenced in a study of shared clonotypes between healthy human individuals. Some clones are missing from TCRdb's copy, which holds only in-frame ones; the method was immunoSEQ multiplex PCR. The table lists roughly 500,000 clones, less than 96% of them singletons. The sample taken for sequencing was naive CD4+ T cells sorted from blood. Sample subset: CD45RA+ positively selected. The source of these receptors is a woman between 25 and 40 years old in good health.

The chain links TRBV7-9 to TRBJ1-4, with 9 bases aligning to TRBD1. CDR3 length equals 15 residues. Germline V gene data show CDR1 as SEHNR and CDR2 as FQNEAQ (reference sequence). V was pared by 5 bases and J by 10 bases, with 11 bases of the junction left unmatched. CDR3 protein: CASSAPGQGSGKLFF. In nucleotides, the CDR3 is TGTGCCAGCAGCGCGCCGGGACAGGGTTCTGGAAAACTGTTTTTT.

This chain connects TRBV11-2 to TRBJ2-3, with 9 bases fitting TRBD1. The CDR3 totals 16 residues. Germline V lookup: CDR1 SGHAT, CDR2 FQNNGV. V lost 3 bases and J lost 1; bases outside the gene matches: 5. CDR3 sequence: CASSFDRGARTDTQYF. CDR3 DNA sequence: TGTGCCAGCAGCTTCGACAGGGGGGCGCGCACAGATACGCAGTATTTT.

The chain joins TRBV25-1 to TRBJ2-5; 9 bases match TRBD1. V shed 8 bases, J shed 1 base, and the junction held 8 bases outside the gene matches. This CDR3 contains 15 residues. Germline V gene data show CDR1 as MGHDK and CDR2 as SYGVNS. CDR3 loop: CASSRQGGTQETQYF. As DNA, the CDR3 is TGTGCCAGCTCGCGACAGGGGGGTACCCAAGAGACCCAGTACTTC.

The J gene is TRBJ2-1, the V gene TRBV6-4, with 7 bases identical to TRBD2. This CDR3 spans 15 amino acids. V was clipped by 3 bases and J by 9 bases; unmatched bases: 11. Per germline, CDR1 MRHNA and CDR2 SNTAGT. The CDR3 sequence: CASSDILAAPREQFF. The CDR3 coding sequence is TGTGCCAGCAGTGATATCCTAGCGGCCCCCCGTGAGCAGTTCTTC.

This chain joins TRBV2 and TRBJ2-7, with D possibly being TRBD2 (6 bases). Germline CDR1 is SNHLY and CDR2 is FYNNEI. V dropped 4 bases and J dropped 0 bases, with 10 bases sitting between them. The CDR3 is 14 amino acids. CDR3 region: CASSVGGTSYEQYF. CDR3 nucleotides: TGTGCCAGCAGTGTCGGGGGAACCTCCTACGAGCAGTACTTC.

The gene calls are TRBV28 and TRBJ2-1, with a tentative D call TRBD1 (6 bases). Germline CDR1 is MDHEN and CDR2 is SYDVKM. V was pared by 5 bases and J by 5 bases, with 16 bases between. The CDR3 spans 15 residues. The CDR3 DNA is TGTGCCAGCAGTACTCCAGGGGAAGAGCACAATGAGCAGTTCTTC. The encoded protein is CASSTPGEEHNEQFF.